Listed below are T cell receptor beta chains from one sample, sequenced in a study of monozygotic twins with inflammatory bowel disease. No DNA is given; TCRdb re-called the 5' RACE reads and lists each CDR3 protein once. The table lists approximately 400,000 distinct CDR3 sequences. Specimen: blood. These receptors were obtained from a human donor with ulcerative colitis or Crohn's disease, or a healthy co-twin of an affected twin (not recorded which). Each CDR3 is given with its conserved first and last residue.

V gene,J gene,CDR3 protein
TRBV18,TRBJ2-7,CASAKAASGVVDEQYF
TRBV5-1,TRBJ2-7,CASSAQGGPYEQYF
TRBV30,TRBJ1-4,CAWRQIGANEKLFF
TRBV12-3/TRBV12-4,TRBJ2-7,CASSLGGSAYEQYF
TRBV27,TRBJ2-7,CASSLFAGGPLEQYF
TRBV5-1,TRBJ1-2,CASSPGRGQGNYGYTF
TRBV7-2,TRBJ2-7,CASSPAGLAGGEQYF
TRBV29-1,TRBJ2-5,CSAELGNTQYF
TRBV10-3,TRBJ2-2,CAISELDFTGELFF
TRBV20-1,TRBJ2-7,CSARERGVHEQYF
TRBV2,TRBJ2-3,CASTPGIGTDTQYF
TRBV3-1,TRBJ2-4,CASSQDEGINIQYF
TRBV6-4,TRBJ2-1,CASSPVKGGEQFF
TRBV7-2,TRBJ2-2,CASTSGFNTGELFF
TRBV5-5,TRBJ2-7,CASSSAGPSFYEQYF
TRBV4-1,TRBJ2-7,CASSQRGDRDTYEQYF
TRBV20-1,TRBJ1-1,CSASRSTEAFF
TRBV6-1,TRBJ2-1,CASGGSGSYNEQFF
TRBV25-1,TRBJ2-3,CASSECVGYLHSTDTQYF
TRBV18,TRBJ1-1,CASSFGQANTEAFF
TRBV19,TRBJ1-5,CASSRDIWSNQPQHF
TRBV7-3,TRBJ2-3,CASSFSGGSTDTQYF
TRBV20-1,TRBJ2-7,CSARAGRGYSYEQYF
TRBV7-9,TRBJ2-1,CATPGLRGGQAVNEQFF
TRBV3-1,TRBJ1-6,CASSQRGIYNSPLHF
TRBV5-1,TRBJ1-2,CASSFNPGQGEIYGYTF
TRBV10-3,TRBJ2-7,CASSDVSYEQYF
TRBV27,TRBJ1-1,CASSLVPTGMAFF
TRBV6-5,TRBJ1-1,CASKQGPPAEAFF
TRBV5-6,TRBJ1-5,CASSPNGGLAQHF
TRBV6-1,TRBJ1-5,CASRVVPGQFNQPQHF
TRBV5-1,TRBJ1-1,CASSLAPGGDTEAFF
TRBV27,TRBJ2-6,CASSLFGSWYSGANVLTF